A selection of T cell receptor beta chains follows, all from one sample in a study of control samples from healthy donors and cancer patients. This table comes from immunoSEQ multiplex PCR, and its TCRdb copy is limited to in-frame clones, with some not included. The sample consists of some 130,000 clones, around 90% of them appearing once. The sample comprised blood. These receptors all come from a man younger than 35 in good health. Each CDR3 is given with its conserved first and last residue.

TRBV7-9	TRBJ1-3	CASSPWLGQGNTIYF
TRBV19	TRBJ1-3	CASSIHRGGTGNTIYF
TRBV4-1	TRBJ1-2	CASSQVGALGGYTF
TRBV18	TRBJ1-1	CASSPPVWTGTGGTEAFF
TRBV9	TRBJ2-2	CASSALLAGELFF
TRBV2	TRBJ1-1	CASPGQANTEAFF
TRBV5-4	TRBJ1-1	CASSTGQKNTEAFF
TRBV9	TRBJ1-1	CASRSGMNTEAFF
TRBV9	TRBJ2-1	CASSATSGFWAEQFF
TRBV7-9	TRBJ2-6	CASSLYRTGAGANVLTF
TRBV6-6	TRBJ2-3	CASSPSFGTQYF
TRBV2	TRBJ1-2	CASSNTGDSVYGYTF
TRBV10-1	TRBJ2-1	CASSQGQGYYNEQFF
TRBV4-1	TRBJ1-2	CASRLDPANNYGYTF
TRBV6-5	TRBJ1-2	CATTGSNYGYTF
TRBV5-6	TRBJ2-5	CASSPGTGQETQYF
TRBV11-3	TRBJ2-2	CASSFSGGAGELFF
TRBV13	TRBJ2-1	CASTHPDRGYNEQFF
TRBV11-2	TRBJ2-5	CASSFDRETQYF
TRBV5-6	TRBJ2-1	CASSLTSGGARFRFF
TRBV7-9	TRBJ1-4	CASSLGSTHREKLFF
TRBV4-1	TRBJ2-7	CASSPRLQSSYEQYF
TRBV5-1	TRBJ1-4	CASSLGQGIGKLFF
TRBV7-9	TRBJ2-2	CASKEGVMTGELFF
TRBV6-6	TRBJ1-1	CASSYFAGSEAFF
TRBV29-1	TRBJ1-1	CSVDPAGRGTEAFF
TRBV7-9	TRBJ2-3	CASSLGAIMADTQYF
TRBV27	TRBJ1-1	CASSLSRGTENTEAFF
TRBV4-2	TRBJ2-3	CASSQDRGLAQYF
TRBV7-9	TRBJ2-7	CASSLAGVGYEQYF
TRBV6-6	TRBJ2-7	CASSYEEGYEQYF
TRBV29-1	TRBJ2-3	CSGGQGVTDTQYF
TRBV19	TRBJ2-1	CASSIGLGATYNEQFF
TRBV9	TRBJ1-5	CASSVEVMRMGGFRVQPQHF
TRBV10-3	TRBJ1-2	CAIMEGHPYGYTF
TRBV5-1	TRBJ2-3	CASSLEAGGTDTQYF
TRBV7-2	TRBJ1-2	CASSLGEGQNYGYTF
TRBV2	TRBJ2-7	CASSEQGASYEQYF
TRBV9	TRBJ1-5	CASSVAGSNQPQHF
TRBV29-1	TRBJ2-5	CSVERGLRETQYF
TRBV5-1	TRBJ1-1	CASSYSSLLLSNTEAFF
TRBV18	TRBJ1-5	CASSPAGYNQPQHF
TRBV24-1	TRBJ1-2	CATSDSGGRGYTF
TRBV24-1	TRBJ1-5	CATSERQSNQPQHF
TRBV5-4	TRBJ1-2	CASSFRDRTNYGYTF
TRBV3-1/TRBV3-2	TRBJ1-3	CASSYREHYDF
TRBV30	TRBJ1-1	CAWSVEGGQRAFF
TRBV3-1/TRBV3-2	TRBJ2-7	CASSQAVSGEQYF
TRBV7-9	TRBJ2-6	CAIPPRISGANVLTF
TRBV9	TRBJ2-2	CASSATLHGRGGTGELFF
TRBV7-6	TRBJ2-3	CASSLPGVLAWSPSTDTQYF
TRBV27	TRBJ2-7	CASSFKEIKAGGPSYEQYF